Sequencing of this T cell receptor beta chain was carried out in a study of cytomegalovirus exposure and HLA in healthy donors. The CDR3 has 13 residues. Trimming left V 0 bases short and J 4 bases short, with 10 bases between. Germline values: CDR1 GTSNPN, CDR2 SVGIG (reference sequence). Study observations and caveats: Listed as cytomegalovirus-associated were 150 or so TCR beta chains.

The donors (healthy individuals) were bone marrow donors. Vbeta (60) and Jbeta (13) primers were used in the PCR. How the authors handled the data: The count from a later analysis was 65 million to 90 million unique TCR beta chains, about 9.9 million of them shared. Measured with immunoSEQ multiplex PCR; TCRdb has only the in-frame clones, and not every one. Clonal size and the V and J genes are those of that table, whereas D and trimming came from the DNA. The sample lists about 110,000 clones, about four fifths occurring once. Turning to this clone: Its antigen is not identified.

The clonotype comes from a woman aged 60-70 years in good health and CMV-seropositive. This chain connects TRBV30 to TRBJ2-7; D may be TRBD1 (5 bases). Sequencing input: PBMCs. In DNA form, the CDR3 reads TGTGCCTGGAGTGTTCAGGGTTTTTACGAGCAGTACTTC. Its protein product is CAWSVQGFYEQYF.